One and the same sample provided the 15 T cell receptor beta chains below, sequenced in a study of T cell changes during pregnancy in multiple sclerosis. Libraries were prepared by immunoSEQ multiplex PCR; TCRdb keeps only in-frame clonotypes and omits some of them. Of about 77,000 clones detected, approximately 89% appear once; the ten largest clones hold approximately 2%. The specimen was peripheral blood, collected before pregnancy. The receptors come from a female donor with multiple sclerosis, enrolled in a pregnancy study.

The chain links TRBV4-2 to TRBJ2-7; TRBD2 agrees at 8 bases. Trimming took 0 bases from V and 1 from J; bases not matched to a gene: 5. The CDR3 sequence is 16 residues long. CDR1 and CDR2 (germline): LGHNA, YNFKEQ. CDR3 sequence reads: CASSQDSGGGSYEQYF. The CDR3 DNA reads TGTGCCAGCAGCCAAGATTCGGGGGGGGGATCCTACGAGCAGTACTTC.

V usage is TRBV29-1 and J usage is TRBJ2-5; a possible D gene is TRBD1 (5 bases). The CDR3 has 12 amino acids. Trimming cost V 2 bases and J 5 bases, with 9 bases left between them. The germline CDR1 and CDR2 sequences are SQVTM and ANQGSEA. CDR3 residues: CSVERGRETQYF. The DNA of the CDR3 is TGCAGCGTTGAAAGGGGCAGGGAGACCCAGTACTTC.

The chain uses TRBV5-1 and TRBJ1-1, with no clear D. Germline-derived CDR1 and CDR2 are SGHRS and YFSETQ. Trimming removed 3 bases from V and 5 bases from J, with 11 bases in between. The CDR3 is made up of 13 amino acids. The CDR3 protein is CASSWEGGTEAFF. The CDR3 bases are TGCGCCAGCAGCTGGGAGGGTGGTACTGAAGCTTTCTTT. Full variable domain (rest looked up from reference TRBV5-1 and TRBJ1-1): KAGVTQTPRYLIKTRGQQVTLSCSPISGHRSVSWYQQTPGQGLQFLFEYFSETQRNKGNFPGRFSGRQFSNSRSEMNVSTLELGDSALYLCASSWEGGTEAFFGQGTRLTVV.

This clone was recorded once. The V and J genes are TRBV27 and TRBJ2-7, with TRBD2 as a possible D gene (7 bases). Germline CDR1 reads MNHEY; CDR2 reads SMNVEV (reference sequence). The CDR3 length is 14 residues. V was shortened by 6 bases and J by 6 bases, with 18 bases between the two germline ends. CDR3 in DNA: TGTGCCAGCAGCTTCGGACGGGGGGCTGGCGAGCAGTACTTC. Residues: CASSFGRGAGEQYF.

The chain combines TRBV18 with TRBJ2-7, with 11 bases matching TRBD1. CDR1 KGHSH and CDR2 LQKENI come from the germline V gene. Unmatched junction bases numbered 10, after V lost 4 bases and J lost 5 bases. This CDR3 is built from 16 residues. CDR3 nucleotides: TGTGCCAGCTCACTCAGGACAGGGGGCTGGCTTGACGAGCAGTACTTC. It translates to CASSLRTGGWLDEQYF.

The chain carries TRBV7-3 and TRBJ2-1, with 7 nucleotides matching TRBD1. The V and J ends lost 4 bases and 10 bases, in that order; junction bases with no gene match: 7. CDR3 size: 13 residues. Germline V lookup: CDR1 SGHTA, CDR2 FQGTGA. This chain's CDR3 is CASSSNRGYEQFF. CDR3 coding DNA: TGTGCCAGCAGCTCTAACAGGGGATACGAGCAGTTCTTC. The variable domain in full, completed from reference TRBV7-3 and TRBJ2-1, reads GAGVSQTPSNKVTEKGKYVELRCDPISGHTALYWYRQSLGQGPEFLIYFQGTGAADDSGLPNDRFFAVRPEGSVSTLKIQRTERGDSAVYLCASSSNRGYEQFFGPGTRLTVL.

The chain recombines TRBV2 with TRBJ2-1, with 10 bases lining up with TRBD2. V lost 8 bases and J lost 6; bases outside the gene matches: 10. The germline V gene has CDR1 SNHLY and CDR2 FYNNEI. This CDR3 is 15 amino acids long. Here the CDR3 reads CASVFERGGINEQFF. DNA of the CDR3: TGTGCCAGCGTCTTTGAGCGGGGGGGGATCAATGAGCAGTTCTTC.

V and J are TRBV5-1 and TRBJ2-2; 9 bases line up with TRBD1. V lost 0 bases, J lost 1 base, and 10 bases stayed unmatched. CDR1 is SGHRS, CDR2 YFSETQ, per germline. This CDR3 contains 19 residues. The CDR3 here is CASSLATPGTGLNTGELFF. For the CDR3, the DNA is TGCGCCAGCAGCTTGGCGACCCCCGGGACAGGGCTGAACACCGGGGAGCTGTTTTTT. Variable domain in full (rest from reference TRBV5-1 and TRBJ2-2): KAGVTQTPRYLIKTRGQQVTLSCSPISGHRSVSWYQQTPGQGLQFLFEYFSETQRNKGNFPGRFSGRQFSNSRSEMNVSTLELGDSALYLCASSLATPGTGLNTGELFFGEGSRLTVL.

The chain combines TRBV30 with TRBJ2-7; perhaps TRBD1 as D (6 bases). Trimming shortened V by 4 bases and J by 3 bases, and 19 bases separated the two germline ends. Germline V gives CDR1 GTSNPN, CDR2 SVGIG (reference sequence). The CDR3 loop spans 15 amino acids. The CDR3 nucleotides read TGTGCCTGGAATCCTTTGACAGGCAGGAACTACGAGCAGTACTTC. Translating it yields CAWNPLTGRNYEQYF.

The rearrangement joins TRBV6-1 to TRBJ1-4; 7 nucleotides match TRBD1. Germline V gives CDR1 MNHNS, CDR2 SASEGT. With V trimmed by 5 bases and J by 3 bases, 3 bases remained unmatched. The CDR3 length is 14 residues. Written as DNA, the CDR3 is TGTGCCAGCAGTTCACAGGGGTCTAATGAAAAACTGTTTTTT. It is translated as CASSSQGSNEKLFF.

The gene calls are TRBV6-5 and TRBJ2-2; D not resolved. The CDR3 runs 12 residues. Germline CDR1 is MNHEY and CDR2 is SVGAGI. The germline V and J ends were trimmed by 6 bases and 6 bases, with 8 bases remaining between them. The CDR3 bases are TGTGCCAGCAGCCCCCCTCCCGGGGAGCTGTTTTTT. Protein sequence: CASSPPPGELFF.

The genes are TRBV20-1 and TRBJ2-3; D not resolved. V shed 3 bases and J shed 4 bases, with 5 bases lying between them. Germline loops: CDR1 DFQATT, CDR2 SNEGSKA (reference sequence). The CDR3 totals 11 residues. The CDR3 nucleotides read TGCAGTGCTAGTGGCCCAGATACGCAGTATTTT. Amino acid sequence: CSASGPDTQYF.

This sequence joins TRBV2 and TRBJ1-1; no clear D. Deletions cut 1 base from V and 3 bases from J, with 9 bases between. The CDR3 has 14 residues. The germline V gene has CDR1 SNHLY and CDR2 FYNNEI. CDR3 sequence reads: CASSEEAGYTEAFF. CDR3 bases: TGTGCCAGCAGTGAAGAGGCGGGGTACACTGAAGCTTTCTTT.

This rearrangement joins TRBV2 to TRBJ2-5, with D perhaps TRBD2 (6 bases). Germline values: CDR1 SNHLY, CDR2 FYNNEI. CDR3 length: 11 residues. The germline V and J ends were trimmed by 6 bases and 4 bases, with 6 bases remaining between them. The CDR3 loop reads CASRGGETQYF. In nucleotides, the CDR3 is TGTGCCAGCAGGGGAGGAGAGACCCAGTACTTC.

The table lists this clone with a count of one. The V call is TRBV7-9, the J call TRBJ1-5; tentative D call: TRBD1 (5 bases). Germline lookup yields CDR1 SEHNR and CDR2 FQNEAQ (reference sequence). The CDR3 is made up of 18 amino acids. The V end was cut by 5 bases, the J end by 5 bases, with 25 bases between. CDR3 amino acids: CASSQGGWGSKDHQPQHF. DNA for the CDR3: TGTGCCAGCAGCCAGGGCGGCTGGGGCAGCAAGGATCATCAGCCCCAGCATTTT.